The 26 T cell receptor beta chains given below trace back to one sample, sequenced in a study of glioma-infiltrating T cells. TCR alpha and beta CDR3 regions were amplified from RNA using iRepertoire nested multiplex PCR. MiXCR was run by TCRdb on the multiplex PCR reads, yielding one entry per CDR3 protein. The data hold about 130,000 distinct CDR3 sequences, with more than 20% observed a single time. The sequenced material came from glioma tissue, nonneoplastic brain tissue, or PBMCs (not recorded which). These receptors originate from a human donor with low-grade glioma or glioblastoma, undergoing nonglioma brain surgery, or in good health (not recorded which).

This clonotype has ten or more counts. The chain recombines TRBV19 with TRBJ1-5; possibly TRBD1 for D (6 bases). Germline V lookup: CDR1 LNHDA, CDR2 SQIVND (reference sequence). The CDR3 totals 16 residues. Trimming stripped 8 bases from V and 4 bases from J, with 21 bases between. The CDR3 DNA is TGTGCCAGTTCTGAGGCGGAGGGGGGTTCTAATCAGCCCCAGCATTTT. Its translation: CASSEAEGGSNQPQHF.

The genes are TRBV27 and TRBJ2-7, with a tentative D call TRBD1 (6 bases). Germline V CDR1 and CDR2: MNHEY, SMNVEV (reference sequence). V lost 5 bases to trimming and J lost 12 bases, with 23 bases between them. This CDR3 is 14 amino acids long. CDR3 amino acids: CASSIVTGYHAPYF. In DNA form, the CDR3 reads TGTGCCAGCAGTATCGTAACAGGGTACCACGCGCCGTACTTC.

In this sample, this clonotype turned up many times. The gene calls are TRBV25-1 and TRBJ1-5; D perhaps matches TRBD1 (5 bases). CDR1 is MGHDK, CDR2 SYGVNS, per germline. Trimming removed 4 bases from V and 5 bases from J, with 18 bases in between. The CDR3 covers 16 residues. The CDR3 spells CASSAAPGGGDQPQHF. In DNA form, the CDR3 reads TGTGCCAGCAGTGCCGCCCCGGGGGGAGGGGATCAGCCCCAGCATTTT.

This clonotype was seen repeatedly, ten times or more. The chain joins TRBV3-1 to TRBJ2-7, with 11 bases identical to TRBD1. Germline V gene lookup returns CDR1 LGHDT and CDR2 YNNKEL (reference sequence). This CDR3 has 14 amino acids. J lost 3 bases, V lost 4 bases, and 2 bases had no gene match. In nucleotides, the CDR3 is TGTGCCAGCAGCCCAGGGACAGGGGGCTACGAGCAGTACTTC. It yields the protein CASSPGTGGYEQYF.

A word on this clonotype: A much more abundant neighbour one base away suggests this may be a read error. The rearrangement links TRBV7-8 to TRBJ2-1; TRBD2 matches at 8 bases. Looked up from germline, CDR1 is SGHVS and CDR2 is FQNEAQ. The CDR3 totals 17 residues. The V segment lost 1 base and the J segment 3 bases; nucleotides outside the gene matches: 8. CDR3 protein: CASSLGGGLAYYNEQFF. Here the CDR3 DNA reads TGTGCCAGCAGCTTAGGCGGTGGACTAGCATACTACAATGAGCAGTTCTTC.

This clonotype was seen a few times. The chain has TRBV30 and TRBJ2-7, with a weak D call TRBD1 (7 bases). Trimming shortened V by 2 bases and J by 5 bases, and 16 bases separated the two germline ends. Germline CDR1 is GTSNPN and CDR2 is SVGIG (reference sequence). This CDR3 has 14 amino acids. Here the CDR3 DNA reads TGTGCCTGGAGTTGGCAGGGGGGTATTCACGAGCAGTACTTC. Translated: CAWSWQGGIHEQYF.

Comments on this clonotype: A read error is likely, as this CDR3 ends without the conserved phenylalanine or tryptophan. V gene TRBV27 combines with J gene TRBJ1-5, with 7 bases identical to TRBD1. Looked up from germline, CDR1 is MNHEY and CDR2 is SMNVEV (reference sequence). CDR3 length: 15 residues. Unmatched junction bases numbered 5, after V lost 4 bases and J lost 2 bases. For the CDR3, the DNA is TGTGCCAGCAGTTCAGGACAGGTTGGCAATCAGCCCCAGCATTCT. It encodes CASSSGQVGNQPQHS.

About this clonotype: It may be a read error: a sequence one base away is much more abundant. The CDR3 coding sequence is TGTGCCATCAGTGGAGCCCGACTAGCGCCCGGGCAGTACTTC. This gives the protein CAISGARLAPGQYF. The chain links TRBV10-3 to TRBJ2-7, with 8 nucleotides matching TRBD2. The CDR3 extends over 14 amino acids. Trimming at V came to 4 bases and at J to 9 bases, leaving 11 bases not matched to a gene. Germline assignment: CDR1 ENHRY and CDR2 SYGVKD.

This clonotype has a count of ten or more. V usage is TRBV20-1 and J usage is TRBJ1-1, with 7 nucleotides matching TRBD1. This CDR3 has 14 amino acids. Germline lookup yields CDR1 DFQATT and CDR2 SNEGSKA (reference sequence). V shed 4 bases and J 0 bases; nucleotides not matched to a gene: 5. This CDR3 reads CSAKPTGMNTEAFF. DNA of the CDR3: TGCAGTGCTAAGCCGACAGGGATGAACACTGAAGCTTTCTTT.

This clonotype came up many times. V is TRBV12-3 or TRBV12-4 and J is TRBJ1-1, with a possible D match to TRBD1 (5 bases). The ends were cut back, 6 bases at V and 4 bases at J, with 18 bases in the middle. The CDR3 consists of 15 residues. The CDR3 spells CASRNQIGGGTEAFF. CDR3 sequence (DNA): TGTGCCAGCAGAAATCAAATCGGGGGAGGCACTGAAGCTTTCTTT.

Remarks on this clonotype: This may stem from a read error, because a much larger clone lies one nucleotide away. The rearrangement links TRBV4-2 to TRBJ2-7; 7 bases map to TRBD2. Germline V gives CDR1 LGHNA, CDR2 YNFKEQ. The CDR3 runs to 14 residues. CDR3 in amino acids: CASSPASGTYEQCF. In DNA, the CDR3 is TGTGCCAGCAGCCCGGCTAGCGGAACCTACGAGCAGTGCTTC.

CDR3 DNA: TGTGCCAGCAGTTTATCCGGCACCACCGGTACGCAGTATTTT. Translating gives CASSLSGTTGTQYF. V is TRBV27 and J is TRBJ2-3, with unresolved D. V was trimmed by 0 bases and J by 8 bases, leaving 12 bases between them. The CDR3 has 14 amino acids. CDR1 and CDR2 from the germline V gene are MNHEY and SMNVEV (reference sequence).

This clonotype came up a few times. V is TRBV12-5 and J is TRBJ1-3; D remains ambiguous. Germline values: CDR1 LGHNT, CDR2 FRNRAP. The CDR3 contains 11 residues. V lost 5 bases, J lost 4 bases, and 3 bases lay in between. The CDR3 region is CASGIGNTIYF. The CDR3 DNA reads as TGTGCTAGTGGTATAGGAAACACCATATATTTT.

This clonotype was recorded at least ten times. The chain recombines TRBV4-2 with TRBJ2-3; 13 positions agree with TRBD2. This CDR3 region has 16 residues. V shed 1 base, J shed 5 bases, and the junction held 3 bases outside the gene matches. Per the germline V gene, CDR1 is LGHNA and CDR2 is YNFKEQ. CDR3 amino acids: CASSQGTSGRRDTQYF. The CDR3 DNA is TGTGCCAGCAGCCAAGGGACTAGCGGGAGAAGAGATACGCAGTATTTT.

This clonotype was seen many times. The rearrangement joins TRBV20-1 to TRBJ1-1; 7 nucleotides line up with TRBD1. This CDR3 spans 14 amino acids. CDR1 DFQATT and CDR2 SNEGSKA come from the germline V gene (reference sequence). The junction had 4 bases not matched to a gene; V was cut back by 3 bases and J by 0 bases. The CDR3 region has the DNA TGCAGTGCTAGGACAGGGAACATGAACACTGAAGCTTTCTTT. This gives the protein CSARTGNMNTEAFF.

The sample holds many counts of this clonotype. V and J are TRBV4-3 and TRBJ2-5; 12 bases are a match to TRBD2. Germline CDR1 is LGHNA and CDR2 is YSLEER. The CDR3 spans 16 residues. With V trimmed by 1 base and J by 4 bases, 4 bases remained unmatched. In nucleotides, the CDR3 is TGCGCCAGCAGCCAAGGACTAGCGGGAGCAGGAGAGACCCAGTACTTC. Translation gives CASSQGLAGAGETQYF.

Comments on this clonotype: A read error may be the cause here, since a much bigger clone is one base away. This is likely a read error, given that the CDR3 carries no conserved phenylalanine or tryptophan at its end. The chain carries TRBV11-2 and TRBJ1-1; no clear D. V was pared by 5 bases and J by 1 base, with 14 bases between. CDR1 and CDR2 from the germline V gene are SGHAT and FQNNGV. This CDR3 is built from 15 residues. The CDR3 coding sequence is TGTGCCAGCAGCCCCCGACTCTCCCGGAACACTGAAGCTTTCCTT. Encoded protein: CASSPRLSRNTEAFL.

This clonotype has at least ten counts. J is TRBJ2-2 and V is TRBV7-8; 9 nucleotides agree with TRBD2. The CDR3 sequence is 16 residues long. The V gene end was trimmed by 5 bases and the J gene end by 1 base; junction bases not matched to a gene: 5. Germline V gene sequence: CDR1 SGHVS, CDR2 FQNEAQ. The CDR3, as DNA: TGTGCCAGCAGCCCACTTAGCGGGAGGAACACCGGGGAGCTGTTTTTT. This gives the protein CASSPLSGRNTGELFF. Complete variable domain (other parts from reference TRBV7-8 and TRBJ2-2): GAGVSQSPRYKVAKRGQDVALRCDPISGHVSLFWYQQALGQGPEFLTYFQNEAQLDKSGLPSDRFFAERPEGSVSTLKIQRTQQEDSAVYLCASSPLSGRNTGELFFGEGSRLTVL.

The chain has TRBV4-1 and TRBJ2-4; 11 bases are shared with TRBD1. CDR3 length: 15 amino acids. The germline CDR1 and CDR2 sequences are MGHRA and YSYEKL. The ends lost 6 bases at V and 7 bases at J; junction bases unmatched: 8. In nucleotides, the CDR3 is TGCGCCAGCAGTCGAACCGGGACAGGGGGGAACATTCAGTACTTC. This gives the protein CASSRTGTGGNIQYF.

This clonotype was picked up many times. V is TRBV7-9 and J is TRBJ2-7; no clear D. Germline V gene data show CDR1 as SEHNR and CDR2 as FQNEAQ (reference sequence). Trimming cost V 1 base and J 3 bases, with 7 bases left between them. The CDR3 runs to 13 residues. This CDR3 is CASSLGVIYEQYF. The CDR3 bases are TGTGCCAGCAGCTTAGGGGTAATCTACGAGCAGTACTTC.

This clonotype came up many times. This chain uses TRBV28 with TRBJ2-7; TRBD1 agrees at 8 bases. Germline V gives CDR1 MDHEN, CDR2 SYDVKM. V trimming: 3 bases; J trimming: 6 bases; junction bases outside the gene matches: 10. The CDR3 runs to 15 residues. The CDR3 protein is CASSFLDREVGEQYF. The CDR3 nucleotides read TGTGCCAGCAGTTTCCTGGACAGGGAAGTGGGCGAGCAGTACTTC.

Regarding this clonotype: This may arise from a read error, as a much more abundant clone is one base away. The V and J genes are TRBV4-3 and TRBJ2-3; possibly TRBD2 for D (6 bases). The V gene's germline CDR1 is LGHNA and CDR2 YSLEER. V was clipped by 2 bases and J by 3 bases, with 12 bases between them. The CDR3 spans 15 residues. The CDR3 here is CASSQSGLRTDTQYF. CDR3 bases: TGCGCCAGCAGCCAATCAGGACTAAGGACAGATACGCAGTATTTT.

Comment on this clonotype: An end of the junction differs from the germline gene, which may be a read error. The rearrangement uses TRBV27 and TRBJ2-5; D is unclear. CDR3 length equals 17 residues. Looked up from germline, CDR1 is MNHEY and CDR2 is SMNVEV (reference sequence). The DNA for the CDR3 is TGTGCCCGCAGAAAGTCCCCGGGCCGCAGCTCCTACAATGAGCAGTACTTC. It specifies CARRKSPGRSSYNEQYF.

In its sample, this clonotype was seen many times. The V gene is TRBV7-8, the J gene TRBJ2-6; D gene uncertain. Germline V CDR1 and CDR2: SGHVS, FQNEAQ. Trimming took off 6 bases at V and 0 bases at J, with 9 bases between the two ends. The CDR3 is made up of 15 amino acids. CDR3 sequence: CASSLSSSGANVLTF. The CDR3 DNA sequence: TGTGCCAGCAGTCTTTCTAGCTCTGGGGCCAACGTCCTGACTTTC.

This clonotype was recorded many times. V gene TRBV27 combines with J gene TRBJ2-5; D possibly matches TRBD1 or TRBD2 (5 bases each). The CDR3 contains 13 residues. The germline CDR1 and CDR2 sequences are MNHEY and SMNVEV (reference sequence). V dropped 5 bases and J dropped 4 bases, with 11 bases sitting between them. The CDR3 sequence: CASSPGPRETQYF. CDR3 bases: TGTGCCAGCAGTCCGGGACCTAGAGAGACCCAGTACTTC.

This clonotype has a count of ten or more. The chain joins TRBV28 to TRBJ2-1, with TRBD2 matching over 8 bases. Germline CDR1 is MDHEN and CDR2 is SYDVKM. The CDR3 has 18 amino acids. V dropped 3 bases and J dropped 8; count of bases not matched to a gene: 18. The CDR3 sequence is CASSFPSGPGLGWDEQFF. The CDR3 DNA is TGTGCCAGCAGTTTCCCATCCGGTCCGGGACTAGGGTGGGATGAGCAGTTCTTC.